The 15 T cell receptor beta chains given below trace back to one sample, sequenced in a study of blood T cells in healthy people across ages. Next came a second PCR, run for about 6 to 11 cycles, which used a sample-barcoded 5' primer along with a J-beta primer mix. TCRdb re-called the 5' RACE reads through MiXCR, storing one row per CDR3 protein. This table holds roughly 1.7 million distinct CDR3 sequences, about 35% found once. The sample taken for sequencing was blood. These receptors all come from a young woman in good health.

The chain links TRBV2 to TRBJ2-3, with D unclear. Trimming stripped 8 bases from V and 2 bases from J, with 14 bases between. Germline values: CDR1 SNHLY, CDR2 FYNNEI. This CDR3 is 14 amino acids long. The CDR3 region is CASATEFYTDTQYF. The CDR3 bases are TGTGCCAGCGCCACAGAGTTCTACACAGATACGCAGTATTTT.

This clonotype has a handful of counts. The chain carries TRBV4-1 and TRBJ1-1, with D hard to call. Germline CDR1 is MGHRA and CDR2 is YSYEKL. Trimming cost V 1 base and J 5 bases, with 14 bases left between them. This CDR3 has 15 amino acids. The CDR3 protein is CASSQVSNGGTEAFF. CDR3 nucleotides: TGCGCCAGCAGCCAAGTGAGCAACGGTGGGACTGAAGCTTTCTTT.

As for this clonotype: The junction does not match germline at one end; this may be a read error. This chain uses TRBV10-3 with TRBJ2-7; possible D gene TRBD1, 5 bases. Germline V gene sequence: CDR1 ENHRY, CDR2 SYGVKD. The CDR3 spans 14 residues. The CDR3 DNA reads TGTGCCATAGGTACAGACAGAATAAACTACGGGCAGTACTTC. Translated, it gives CAIGTDRINYGQYF.

This clonotype was seen more than once but under ten times. The J gene is TRBJ2-5, the V gene TRBV20-1, with 8 bases fitting TRBD1. The CDR3 covers 15 residues. The germline V gene encodes CDR1 DFQATT and CDR2 SNEGSKA (reference sequence). Germline trimming cut 6 bases from V and 3 bases from J; bases unmatched to any gene: 12. The CDR3 is CSASPLTGAKETQYF. The CDR3 DNA sequence: TGCAGTGCCAGTCCACTGACAGGGGCGAAAGAGACCCAGTACTTC.

The V gene is TRBV27, the J gene TRBJ1-2; 9 positions match TRBD1. This CDR3 region has 15 residues. In germline, CDR1 is MNHEY, CDR2 SMNVEV (reference sequence). V was clipped by 4 bases and J by 8 bases; unmatched bases: 11. The CDR3 DNA reads as TGTGCCAGCAGTTCCGGGGACAGGGAGGTAGTCGGCTACACCTTC. This sequence encodes CASSSGDREVVGYTF.

This clonotype was found many times. CDR3 DNA sequence: TGTGCCAGCAGTGATTCCAGGAAAAACATTCAGTACTTC. It yields the protein CASSDSRKNIQYF. The chain carries TRBV25-1 and TRBJ2-4; D gene uncertain. Germline lookup yields CDR1 MGHDK and CDR2 SYGVNS. The V gene lost 3 bases and the J gene lost 4 bases, with 7 bases spanning the gap. This CDR3 is built from 13 residues.

Concerning this clonotype: Just one base apart from a much larger clone, this may be a read error. V is TRBV7-6 and J is TRBJ2-7; 7 bases match TRBD1. The J segment lost 2 bases and the V segment lost 5 bases, leaving 9 bases of the junction unmatched. The CDR3 totals 15 residues. CDR1 and CDR2 (germline): SGHVS, FNYEAQ. The CDR3 spells CASSDKAGGTYEQYF. CDR3 nucleotides: TGTGCCAGCAGCGACAAGGCAGGGGGTACCTACGAGCAGTACTTC.

The chain joins TRBV2 to TRBJ1-1; no firm D call. CDR3 length equals 15 residues. Trimming shortened V by 2 bases and J by 2 bases, and 12 bases separated the two germline ends. The germline CDR1 and CDR2 sequences are SNHLY and FYNNEI. The CDR3, as DNA: TGTGCCAGCAGTGAAATTCAACACCGAAACACTGAAGCTTTCTTT. Its translation is CASSEIQHRNTEAFF.

J is TRBJ1-1 and V is TRBV20-1; weak D call: TRBD1 (5 bases). The CDR3 totals 16 residues. Germline-derived CDR1 and CDR2 are DFQATT and SNEGSKA (reference sequence). The ends were cut back, 3 bases at V and 0 bases at J, with 17 bases in the middle. The CDR3 is CSARGQKRKMNTEAFF. The CDR3 nucleotides read TGCAGTGCTAGGGGGCAGAAGAGAAAAATGAACACTGAAGCTTTCTTT.

As concerns this clonotype: A single base separates this from a much larger clone, so it may be a read error. CDR3 bases: TGCAGTGCCTCTAGTAGCTGTGAGCAGTTCTTC. Translating gives CSASSSCEQFF. V usage is TRBV20-1 and J usage is TRBJ2-1; D gene uncertain. The CDR3 sequence is 11 residues long. Trimming pared 6 bases from V and 9 bases from J, leaving 12 bases between. CDR1 is DFQATT and CDR2 is SNEGSKA in the germline V gene (reference sequence).

The chain couples TRBV11-2 to TRBJ2-2, with D possibly matching TRBD1 (5 bases). This CDR3 is built from 16 residues. Germline V gives CDR1 SGHAT, CDR2 FQNNGV. V dropped 5 bases and J dropped 5 bases, with 18 bases sitting between them. CDR3 sequence reads: CASSPISGRRTGELFF. Here the CDR3 DNA reads TGTGCCAGCAGCCCGATCTCAGGGCGACGGACCGGGGAGCTGTTTTTT.

The chain joins TRBV4-1 to TRBJ2-7; maybe TRBD1 (6 bases). From germline, CDR1 is MGHRA and CDR2 YSYEKL. The CDR3 is made up of 16 amino acids. With 0 bases removed from V and 1 base from J, the gap between germline ends came to 13 bases. The CDR3 DNA sequence: TGCGCCAGCAGCCAAGATCCGGACAGCCCATCCTACGAGCAGTACTTC. Encoded protein: CASSQDPDSPSYEQYF.

This clonotype turned up a few times. The genes are TRBV11-2 and TRBJ2-3; 12 bases are a match to TRBD2. Germline trimming cut 4 bases from V and 7 bases from J; bases unmatched to any gene: 3. This CDR3 region has 14 residues. CDR1 is SGHAT and CDR2 is FQNNGV in the germline V gene. CDR3 sequence (DNA): TGTGCCAGCAGCTCTAGCGGGGGGGTAAATACGCAGTATTTT. Its protein is CASSSSGGVNTQYF.

The chain uses TRBV2 and TRBJ1-6, with no clear D. The CDR3 spans 15 residues. Germline CDR1 and CDR2: SNHLY and FYNNEI. The ends were cut back, 1 base at V and 2 bases at J, with 6 bases in the middle. Written as DNA, the CDR3 is TGTGCCAGCAGTGAAGAGGGAACCTATAATTCACCCCTCCACTTT. Translating it yields CASSEEGTYNSPLHF.

This clonotype was seen more than once but under ten times. V gene TRBV20-1 combines with J gene TRBJ2-7; D might be TRBD1 (6 bases). V lost 8 bases, J lost 2 bases, and 19 bases lay in between. Looked up from germline, CDR1 is DFQATT and CDR2 is SNEGSKA (reference sequence). The CDR3 contains 14 residues. DNA of the CDR3: TGCAGTCTGAAACTTCCTGACAGGACCTACGAGCAGTACTTC. Translation: CSLKLPDRTYEQYF.